This is a list of T cell receptor beta chains from one sample in a study of cytomegalovirus exposure and HLA in healthy donors. TCRdb keeps only in-frame clones here, not all; method: immunoSEQ multiplex PCR. Among about 140,000 clones listed, around 78% were seen once. Sequencing was carried out using PBMCs. The source is a male donor in good health and CMV-seronegative. CDR3s include the opening cysteine and the closing phenylalanine or tryptophan. Fields, in order: V gene, D gene, J gene, clone size, CDR3 DNA, CDR3 protein. A D gene is named only where the DNA matches it firmly. A clone size is listed for some rows: how often the clone was seen (once, few, many), or a class if it is expanded.

>TRBV2|.|TRBJ1-4|once
TGTGCCAGCAGAGACAGCCCAACTAATGAAAAACTGTTTTTT
CASRDSPTNEKLFF
>TRBV5-1|TRBD1|TRBJ1-1|.
TGCGCCAGCAGCTTGGTCGGACAGGGGAACACTGAAGCTTTCTTT
CASSLVGQGNTEAFF
>TRBV5-4|.|TRBJ1-2|.
TGTGCCAGCAGCCTTGAGCCCTCTAACTATGGCTACACCTTC
CASSLEPSNYGYTF
>TRBV25-1|.|TRBJ2-7|.
TGTGCCAGCAGTGAATATGACACCTCTGGTCACGAGCAGTACTTC
CASSEYDTSGHEQYF
>TRBV29-1|.|TRBJ2-5|.
TGCAGCGTTGGTCTAGAGACCCAGTACTTC
CSVGLETQYF
>TRBV5-6|.|TRBJ1-1|.
TGTGCCAGCAGCTACACACCGGGACAGAACACTGAAGCTTTCTTT
CASSYTPGQNTEAFF
>TRBV11-2|.|TRBJ2-7|.
TGTGCCAGCACCGATCTAAAGTCTCCTTACGAGCAGTACTTC
CASTDLKSPYEQYF
>TRBV5-4|TRBD2|TRBJ2-5|.
TGTGCCAGCAGCTTGGGACTAGCGGGAATACAAGAGACCCAGTACTTC
CASSLGLAGIQETQYF
>TRBV4-1|.|TRBJ2-5|.
TGCGCCAGCAGCAAAGGGGCATTATCAAGGGAGCAGTACTTC
CASSKGALSREQYF
>TRBV4-3|TRBD2|TRBJ2-5|once
TGCGCCAGCAGCCAAGATCACGGGGGGAAAGAGACCCAGTACTTC
CASSQDHGGKETQYF
>TRBV5-1|TRBD2|TRBJ2-1|once
TGCGCCAGCAGCTTGGACGGACTAGCGGGAGGGCCTTACAATGAGCAGTTCTTC
CASSLDGLAGGPYNEQFF
>TRBV2|TRBD2|TRBJ2-3|.
TGTGCCAGCAGTGATTTTATTGCTAGCGGAACAGATACGCAGTATTTT
CASSDFIASGTDTQYF
>TRBV5-1|TRBD1|TRBJ2-2|.
TGCGCCAGCAGCACACAGGGGGGCACCGGGGAGCTGTTTTTT
CASSTQGGTGELFF
>TRBV7-3|TRBD2|TRBJ2-1|.
TGTGCCAGCAGCCTAGCGGGAGGGTCGAATGAGCAGTTCTTC
CASSLAGGSNEQFF
>TRBV5-4|.|TRBJ1-1|.
TGTGCCAGCAGCTTGGGACAGACAAACACTGAAGCTTTCTTT
CASSLGQTNTEAFF
>TRBV6-1|.|TRBJ1-3|.
TGTGCCAGCAGTGAGCAGGGCCGCTCTGGAAACACCATATATTTT
CASSEQGRSGNTIYF
>TRBV11-3|TRBD2|TRBJ2-7|.
TGTGCCAGCAGCGTGGGACTAGCGGGAAGGGACGAGCAGTACTTC
CASSVGLAGRDEQYF
>TRBV10-3|TRBD1|TRBJ1-5|few
TGTGCCATCAGCGAACAGGGGGCGGACAATCAGCCCCAGCATTTT
CAISEQGADNQPQHF
>TRBV7-9|TRBD1|TRBJ1-5|few
TGTGCCAGCAGCCAGGACAGGGGACATAGCAATCAGCCCCAGCATTTT
CASSQDRGHSNQPQHF
>TRBV29-1|TRBD1|TRBJ1-5|.
TGCAGCGTTGGGGCCACCGGGACAGGGGGAAGTCAGCCCCAGCATTTT
CSVGATGTGGSQPQHF
>TRBV30|.|TRBJ1-1|.
TGTCCCTGGAGTGTAAGGGGCAGATCGACAGGTGAAGCTTTCTTT
CPWSVRGRSTGEAFF
>TRBV19|.|TRBJ1-1|.
TGTGCCAGTAGTATGCGAGGGCCGTGGGACACTGAAGCTTTCTTT
CASSMRGPWDTEAFF
>TRBV6-5|TRBD1|TRBJ1-1|few
TGTGCCAGCAGTTACTCGAGGGACAGCGCTGAAGCTTTCTTT
CASSYSRDSAEAFF
>TRBV5-5|TRBD2|TRBJ2-1|.
TGTGCCAGCAGTTTCCCCTGGGGGCGGGAGGTCGGTGAGCAGTTCTTC
CASSFPWGREVGEQFF
>TRBV7-9|.|TRBJ2-1|.
TGTGCCAGCAGCCCACTGGAGCAGTTCTTC
CASSPLEQFF
>TRBV19|.|TRBJ1-1|.
TGTGCCAGTAGTATACAGGTGGGGAACACTGAAGCTTTCTTT
CASSIQVGNTEAFF
>TRBV2|.|TRBJ2-7|.
TGTGCCAGCAAATCAACTCCCGCTGCTTACGAGCAGTACTTC
CASKSTPAAYEQYF
>TRBV2|.|TRBJ1-1|few
TGTGCCAGCAGGGTCAAGGGAGACACTGAAGCTTTCTTT
CASRVKGDTEAFF
>TRBV14|TRBD1|TRBJ2-5|few
TGTGCCAGCAGTCAAGGATACAGGGGGGAGACCCAGTACTTC
CASSQGYRGETQYF
>TRBV9|.|TRBJ1-1|.
TGTGCCAGCAGCCGAGGTGAGACTGAAGCTTTCTTT
CASSRGETEAFF
>TRBV4-1|.|TRBJ1-1|.
TGCGCCAGCAGCCAAGTAAACAGGGTGAACACTGAAGCTTTCTTT
CASSQVNRVNTEAFF
>TRBV5-1|TRBD2|TRBJ2-1|.
TGCGCCAGCACCGGGGGGGGGACTAGCGGGTCCTACAATGAGCAGTTCTTC
CASTGGGTSGSYNEQFF
>TRBV5-6|TRBD2|TRBJ2-7|.
TGTGCCAGCAGCCTGGGACTAGCGGGAGCATCCTACGAGCAGTACTTC
CASSLGLAGASYEQYF
>TRBV28|TRBD2|TRBJ2-1|.
TGTGCCAGCAGGCCATCTAGGGATAGTAGCGGGTGGAATGAGCAGTTCTTC
CASRPSRDSSGWNEQFF
>TRBV10-3|.|TRBJ1-1|.
TGTGCCATCACTTCCAGCTCCCGGGGCACTGAAGCTTTCTTT
CAITSSSRGTEAFF
>TRBV29-1|.|TRBJ1-2|few
TGCAGCGTTGATGGCCCGACAGGCCGAAGATCAGGCTATGGCTACACCTTC
CSVDGPTGRRSGYGYTF
>TRBV4-2|TRBD2|TRBJ2-1|.
TGTGCCAGCAGCCAATCATCTAGCGGGGGCGAGTACAATGAGCAGTTCTTC
CASSQSSSGGEYNEQFF
>TRBV7-2|.|TRBJ1-1|few
TGTGCCAGCAGCTTAGAAGCAGGGAACACTGAAGCTTTCTTT
CASSLEAGNTEAFF
>TRBV2|TRBD2|TRBJ2-7|.
TGTGCCAGCAAACCAAGGACTAGCGATGCCTACGAGCAGTACTTC
CASKPRTSDAYEQYF
>TRBV9|.|TRBJ2-2|.
TGTGCCAGCAGCTTAAACAACGGGGAGCTGTTTTTT
CASSLNNGELFF
>TRBV4-1|.|TRBJ1-1|.
TGCGCCAGCAGCCAAGAGCCAGGGGAGAACACTGAAGCTTTCTTT
CASSQEPGENTEAFF
>TRBV4-1|.|TRBJ2-1|.
TGCGCCAGCAGCCTTACCGGGACTCCCTACAATGAGCAGTTCTTC
CASSLTGTPYNEQFF
>TRBV4-1|.|TRBJ2-7|many
TGCGCCAGCAGCCGACCTCAAGGGGCCCACGAGCAGTACTTC
CASSRPQGAHEQYF
>TRBV7-9|TRBD1|TRBJ1-1|.
TGTGCCAGCAGCGTACAGGGGGCAGGTGGTTCCACTGAAGCTTTCTTT
CASSVQGAGGSTEAFF
>TRBV9|TRBD1|TRBJ1-6|.
TGTGCCAGCAGCCTTCAGGGACAGCGAAGCTCCTATAATTCACCCCTCCACTTT
CASSLQGQRSSYNSPLHF
>TRBV4-3|.|TRBJ2-2|once
TGCGCCAGCAGCCAAGCTGGCAACAGGGATAACACCGGGGAGCTGTTTTTT
CASSQAGNRDNTGELFF
>TRBV5-1|.|TRBJ2-7|.
TGCGCCAGCAGCTTGGTTGGGACAATAGACGACGAGCAGTACTTC
CASSLVGTIDDEQYF
>TRBV5-5|.|TRBJ2-7|.
TGTGCCAGCGATGTCAGCGGCCTCCGGTACGAGCAGTACTTC
CASDVSGLRYEQYF
>TRBV7-6|.|TRBJ2-2|.
TGTGCCAGCAGCTTAGTGGGCGGGGACACCGGGGAGCTGTTTTTT
CASSLVGGDTGELFF
>TRBV25-1|.|TRBJ1-2|.
TGTGCCAGCAGTGAATCAGGGTTTGATGGCTACACCTTC
CASSESGFDGYTF
>TRBV27|.|TRBJ1-1|.
TGTGCCAGCACCCGGGCCGGGATGAACACTGAAGCTTTCTTT
CASTRAGMNTEAFF
>TRBV6-1|.|TRBJ2-1|.
TGTGCCAGCAGTGAGTGGACAGTTAGCTCCTACAATGAGCAGTTCTTC
CASSEWTVSSYNEQFF
>TRBV4-2|TRBD1|TRBJ2-7|.
TGTGCCAGCAGCCGGGACAGGGCCTCCCACGAGCAGTACTTC
CASSRDRASHEQYF
>TRBV19|TRBD1|TRBJ2-7|few
TGTGCCAGGAGGGGACAGGACTCCTACGAGCAGTACTTC
CARRGQDSYEQYF
>TRBV2|.|TRBJ1-2|.
TGTGCCAGCAGTGAACGGCTTCGGGGTCCCTATGGCTACACCTTC
CASSERLRGPYGYTF
>TRBV6-5|TRBD1|TRBJ1-1|.
TGTGCCAGCAGTCGACAGGGCCTTGGGGGGACTGAAGCTTTCTTT
CASSRQGLGGTEAFF
>TRBV4-2|.|TRBJ2-3|once
TGTGCCGGCAGCCAACTCAGGCAGGTCGCAGATACGCAGTATTTT
CAGSQLRQVADTQYF
>TRBV12-5|TRBD1|TRBJ2-1|.
TGTGCTAGTGGTTCAACAGGGGGATTCAACAATGAGCAGTTCTTC
CASGSTGGFNNEQFF
>TRBV10-3|TRBD1|TRBJ1-2|.
TGTGCCATCACCAGAACCTGGACAGGAACTAACTATGGCTACACCTTC
CAITRTWTGTNYGYTF